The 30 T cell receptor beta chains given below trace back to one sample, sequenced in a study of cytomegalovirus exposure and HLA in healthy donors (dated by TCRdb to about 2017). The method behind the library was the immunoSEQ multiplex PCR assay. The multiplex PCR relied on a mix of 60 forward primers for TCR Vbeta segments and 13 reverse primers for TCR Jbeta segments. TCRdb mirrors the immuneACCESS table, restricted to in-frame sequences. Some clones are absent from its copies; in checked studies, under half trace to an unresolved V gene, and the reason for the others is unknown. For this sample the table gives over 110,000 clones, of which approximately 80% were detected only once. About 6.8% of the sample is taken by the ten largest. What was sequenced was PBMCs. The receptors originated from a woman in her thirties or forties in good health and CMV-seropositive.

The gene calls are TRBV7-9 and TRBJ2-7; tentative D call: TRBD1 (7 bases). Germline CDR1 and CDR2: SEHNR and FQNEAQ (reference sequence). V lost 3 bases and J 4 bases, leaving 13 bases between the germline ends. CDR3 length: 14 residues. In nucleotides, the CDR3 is TGTGCCAGCAGCTTGGGGGGACAGTCATACGAGCAGTACTTC. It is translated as CASSLGGQSYEQYF. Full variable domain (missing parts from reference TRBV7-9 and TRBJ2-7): DTGVSQNPRHKITKRGQNVTFRCDPISEHNRLYWYRQTLGQGPEFLTYFQNEAQLEKSRLLSDRFSAERPKGSFSTLEIQRTEQGDSAMYLCASSLGGQSYEQYFGPGTRLTVT.

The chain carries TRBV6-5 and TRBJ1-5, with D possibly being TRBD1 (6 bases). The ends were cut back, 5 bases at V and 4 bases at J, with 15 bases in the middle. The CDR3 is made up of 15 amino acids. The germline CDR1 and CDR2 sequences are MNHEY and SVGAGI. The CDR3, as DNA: TGTGCCAGCAGTCGGGGGGCCGGCGGGAATCAGCCCCAGCATTTT. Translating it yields CASSRGAGGNQPQHF.

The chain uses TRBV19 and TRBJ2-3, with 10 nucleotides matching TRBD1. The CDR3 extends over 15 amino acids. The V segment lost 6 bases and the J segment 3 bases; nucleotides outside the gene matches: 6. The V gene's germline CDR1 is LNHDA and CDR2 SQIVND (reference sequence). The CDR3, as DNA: TGTGCCAGTAGAACCGGGACAGGGGTAACAGATACGCAGTATTTT. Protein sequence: CASRTGTGVTDTQYF.

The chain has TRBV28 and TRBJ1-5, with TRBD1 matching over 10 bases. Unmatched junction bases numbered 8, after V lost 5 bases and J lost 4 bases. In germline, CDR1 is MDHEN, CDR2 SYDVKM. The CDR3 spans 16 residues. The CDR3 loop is CASSPLGTGENQPQHF. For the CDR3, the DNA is TGTGCCAGCAGTCCCCTCGGGACAGGGGAAAATCAGCCCCAGCATTTT.

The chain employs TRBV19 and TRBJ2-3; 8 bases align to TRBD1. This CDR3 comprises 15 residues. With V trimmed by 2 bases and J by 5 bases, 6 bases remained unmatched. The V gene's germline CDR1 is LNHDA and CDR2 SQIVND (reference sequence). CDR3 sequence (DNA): TGTGCCAGTAGTATATGGGACAGGTCCCGAGATACGCAGTATTTT. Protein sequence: CASSIWDRSRDTQYF.

The DNA of the CDR3 is TGTGCCAGCGCCAGGGGAAGGGACACCGGGGAGCTGTTTTTT. Translated, it gives CASARGRDTGELFF. The V call is TRBV10-3, the J call TRBJ2-2; D perhaps matches TRBD1 (6 bases). V lost 10 bases, J lost 3 bases, and 15 bases lay in between. Germline V gives CDR1 ENHRY, CDR2 SYGVKD. This CDR3 has 14 amino acids.

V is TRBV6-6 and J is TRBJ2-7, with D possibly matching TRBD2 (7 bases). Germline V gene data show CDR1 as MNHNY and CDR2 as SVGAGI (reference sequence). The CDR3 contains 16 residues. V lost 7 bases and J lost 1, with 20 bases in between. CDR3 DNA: TGTGCCAGCACCCCGGGCCCTAGGGGGGGGTCCTACGAGCAGTACTTC. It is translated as CASTPGPRGGSYEQYF.

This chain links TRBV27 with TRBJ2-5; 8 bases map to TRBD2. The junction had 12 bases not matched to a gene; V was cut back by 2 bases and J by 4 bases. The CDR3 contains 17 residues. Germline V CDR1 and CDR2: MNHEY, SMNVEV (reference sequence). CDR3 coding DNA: TGTGCCAGCAGTTTAATAAGTATACGGGAGGGGTCAGAGACCCAGTACTTC. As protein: CASSLISIREGSETQYF.

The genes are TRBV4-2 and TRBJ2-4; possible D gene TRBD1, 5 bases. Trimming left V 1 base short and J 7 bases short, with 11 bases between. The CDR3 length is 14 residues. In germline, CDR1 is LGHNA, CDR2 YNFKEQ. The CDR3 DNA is TGTGCCAGCAGCCAAGGGGATAGGGGTAACATTCAGTACTTC. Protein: CASSQGDRGNIQYF.

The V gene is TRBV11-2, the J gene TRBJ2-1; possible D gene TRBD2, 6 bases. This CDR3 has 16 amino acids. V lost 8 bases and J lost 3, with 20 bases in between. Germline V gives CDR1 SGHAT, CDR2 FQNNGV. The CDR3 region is CASARTREWDYNEQFF. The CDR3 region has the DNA TGTGCCAGCGCAAGAACCCGGGAGTGGGACTACAATGAGCAGTTCTTC.

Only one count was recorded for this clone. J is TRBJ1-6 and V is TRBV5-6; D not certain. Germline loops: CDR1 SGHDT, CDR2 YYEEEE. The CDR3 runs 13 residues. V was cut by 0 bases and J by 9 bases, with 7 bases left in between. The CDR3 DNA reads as TGTGCCAGCAGCTTGGGTTACGGTTCACCCCTCCACTTT. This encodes CASSLGYGSPLHF.

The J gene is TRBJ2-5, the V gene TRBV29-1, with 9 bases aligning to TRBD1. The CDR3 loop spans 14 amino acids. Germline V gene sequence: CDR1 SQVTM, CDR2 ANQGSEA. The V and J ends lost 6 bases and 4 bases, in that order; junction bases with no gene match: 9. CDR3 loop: CSVTRTGVGETQYF. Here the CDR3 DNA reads TGCAGCGTAACCCGGACAGGGGTGGGAGAGACCCAGTACTTC.

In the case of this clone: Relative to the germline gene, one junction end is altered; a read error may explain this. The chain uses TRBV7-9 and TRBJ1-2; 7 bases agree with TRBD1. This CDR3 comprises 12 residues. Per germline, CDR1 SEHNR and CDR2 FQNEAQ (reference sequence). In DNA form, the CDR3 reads TGTTCCAGCAGCATCGGGACAGATGGCTACACCTTC. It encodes CSSSIGTDGYTF.

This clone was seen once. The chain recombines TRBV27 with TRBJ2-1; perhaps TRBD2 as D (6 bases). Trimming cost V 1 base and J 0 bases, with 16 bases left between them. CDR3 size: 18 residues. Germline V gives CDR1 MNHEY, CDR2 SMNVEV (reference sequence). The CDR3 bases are TGTGCCAGCAGTTTATTCCCTTCGCGGGGAAGCTCCTACAATGAGCAGTTCTTC. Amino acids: CASSLFPSRGSSYNEQFF.

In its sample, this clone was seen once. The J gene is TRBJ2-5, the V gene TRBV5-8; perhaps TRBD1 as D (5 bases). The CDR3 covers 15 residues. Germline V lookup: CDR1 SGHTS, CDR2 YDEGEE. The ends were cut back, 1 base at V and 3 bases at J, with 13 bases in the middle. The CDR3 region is CASSLFTGPKETQYF. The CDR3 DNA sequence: TGTGCCAGCAGCTTGTTCACAGGACCAAAAGAGACCCAGTACTTC.

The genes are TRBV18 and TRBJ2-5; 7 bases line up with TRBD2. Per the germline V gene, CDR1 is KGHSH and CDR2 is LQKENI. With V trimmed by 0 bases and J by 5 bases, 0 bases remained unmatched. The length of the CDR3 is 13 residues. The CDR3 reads CASSPPGGETQYF. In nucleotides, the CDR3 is TGTGCCAGCTCACCACCGGGGGGGGAGACCCAGTACTTC.

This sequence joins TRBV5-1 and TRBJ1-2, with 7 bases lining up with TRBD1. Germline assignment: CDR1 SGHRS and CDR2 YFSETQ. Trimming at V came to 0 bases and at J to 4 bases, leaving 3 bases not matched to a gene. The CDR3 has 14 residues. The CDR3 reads CASSLEGQRYGYTF. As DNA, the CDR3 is TGCGCCAGCAGCTTGGAGGGACAGCGCTATGGCTACACCTTC.

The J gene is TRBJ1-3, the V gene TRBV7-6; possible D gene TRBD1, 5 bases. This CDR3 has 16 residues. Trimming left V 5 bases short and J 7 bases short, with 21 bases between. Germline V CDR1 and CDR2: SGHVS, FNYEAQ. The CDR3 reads CASSPRKGEERNTIYF. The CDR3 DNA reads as TGTGCCAGCAGCCCCCGGAAAGGGGAGGAAAGGAACACCATATATTTT.

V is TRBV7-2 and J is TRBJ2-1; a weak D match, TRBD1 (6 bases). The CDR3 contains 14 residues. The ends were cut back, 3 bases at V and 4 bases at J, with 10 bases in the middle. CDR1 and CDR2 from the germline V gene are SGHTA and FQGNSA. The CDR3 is CASSFRQVYNEQFF. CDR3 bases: TGTGCCAGCAGCTTCAGACAGGTTTACAATGAGCAGTTCTTC.

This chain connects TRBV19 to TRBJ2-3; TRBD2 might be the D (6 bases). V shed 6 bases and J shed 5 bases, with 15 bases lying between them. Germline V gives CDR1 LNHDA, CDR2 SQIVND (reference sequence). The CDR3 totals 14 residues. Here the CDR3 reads CASRRTIQGDTQYF. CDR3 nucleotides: TGTGCCAGTAGGCGGACTATCCAGGGAGATACGCAGTATTTT.

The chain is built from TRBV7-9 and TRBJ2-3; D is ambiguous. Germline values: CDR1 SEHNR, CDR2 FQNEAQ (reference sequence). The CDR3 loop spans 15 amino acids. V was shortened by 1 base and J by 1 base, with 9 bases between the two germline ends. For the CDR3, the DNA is TGTGCCAGCAGCTTAGATGACTCGGGCACAGATACGCAGTATTTT. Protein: CASSLDDSGTDTQYF.

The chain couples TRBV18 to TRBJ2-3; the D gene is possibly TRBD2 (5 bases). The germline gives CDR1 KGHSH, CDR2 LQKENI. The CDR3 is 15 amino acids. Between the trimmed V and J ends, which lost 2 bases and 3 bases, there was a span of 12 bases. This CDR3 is CASSPMQTGTDTQYF. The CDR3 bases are TGTGCCAGCTCACCAATGCAAACGGGAACAGATACGCAGTATTTT. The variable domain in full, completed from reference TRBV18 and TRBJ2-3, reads NAGVMQNPRHLVRRRGQEARLRCSPMKGHSHVYWYRQLPEEGLKFMVYLQKENIIDESGMPKERFSAEFPKEGPSILRIQQVVRGDSAAYFCASSPMQTGTDTQYFGPGTRLTVL.

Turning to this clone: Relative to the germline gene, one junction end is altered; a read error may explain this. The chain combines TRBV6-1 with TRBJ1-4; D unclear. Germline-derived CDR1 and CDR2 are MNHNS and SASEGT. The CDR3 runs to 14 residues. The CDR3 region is CASRDLGVNEKLFF. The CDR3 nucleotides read TGTGCCAGCCGTGATTTGGGCGTTAATGAAAAACTGTTTTTT.

As DNA, the CDR3 is TGTGCCAGCAGTTACTTAGGGGGCGCGGGGACTGAAGCTTTCTTT. Translating gives CASSYLGGAGTEAFF. The chain employs TRBV6-6 and TRBJ1-1; 7 bases align to TRBD1. With 1 base clipped from V and 5 bases from J, the junction kept 7 bases outside the gene matches. The germline gives CDR1 MNHNY, CDR2 SVGAGI (reference sequence). The CDR3 has 15 residues.

This chain's CDR3 is CASTGYNEQFF. In DNA form, the CDR3 reads TGTGCCAGCACCGGGTACAATGAGCAGTTCTTC. The rearrangement joins TRBV5-4 to TRBJ2-1, with D uncertain. The V gene lost 6 bases and the J gene lost 4 bases, with 5 bases spanning the gap. CDR1 is SGHNT and CDR2 is YYREEE in the germline V gene (reference sequence). This CDR3 is 11 amino acids long.

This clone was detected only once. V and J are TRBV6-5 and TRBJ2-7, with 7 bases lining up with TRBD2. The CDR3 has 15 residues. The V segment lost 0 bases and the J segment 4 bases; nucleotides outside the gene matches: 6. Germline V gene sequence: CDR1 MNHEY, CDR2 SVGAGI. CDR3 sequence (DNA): TGTGCCAGCAGTTACTCGGGGCTAGCGGAGTACGAGCAGTACTTC. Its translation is CASSYSGLAEYEQYF.

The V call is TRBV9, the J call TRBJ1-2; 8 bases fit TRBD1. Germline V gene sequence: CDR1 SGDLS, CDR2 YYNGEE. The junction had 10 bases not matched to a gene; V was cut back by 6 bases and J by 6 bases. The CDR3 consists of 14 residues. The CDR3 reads CASNRGQGLDGYTF. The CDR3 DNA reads TGTGCCAGCAATAGAGGACAGGGTTTGGATGGCTACACCTTC.

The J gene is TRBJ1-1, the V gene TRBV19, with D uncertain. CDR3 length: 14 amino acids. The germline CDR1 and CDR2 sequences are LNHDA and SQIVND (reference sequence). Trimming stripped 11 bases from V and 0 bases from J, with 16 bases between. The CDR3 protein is CASLRSPMNTEAFF. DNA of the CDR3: TGTGCCTCTCTCCGCAGTCCCATGAACACTGAAGCTTTCTTT.

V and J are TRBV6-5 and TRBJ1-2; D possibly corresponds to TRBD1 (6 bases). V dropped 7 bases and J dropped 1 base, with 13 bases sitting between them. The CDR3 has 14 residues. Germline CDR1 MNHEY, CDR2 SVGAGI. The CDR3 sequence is CASTPRGVNYGYTF. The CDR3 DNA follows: TGTGCCAGCACCCCCAGGGGCGTTAACTATGGCTACACCTTC.

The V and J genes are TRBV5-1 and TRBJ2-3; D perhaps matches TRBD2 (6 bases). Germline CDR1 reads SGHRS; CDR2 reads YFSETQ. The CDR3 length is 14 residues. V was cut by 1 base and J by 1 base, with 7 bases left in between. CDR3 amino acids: CASSLSSGTDTQYF. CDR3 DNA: TGCGCCAGCAGCTTGTCTAGCGGCACAGATACGCAGTATTTT.